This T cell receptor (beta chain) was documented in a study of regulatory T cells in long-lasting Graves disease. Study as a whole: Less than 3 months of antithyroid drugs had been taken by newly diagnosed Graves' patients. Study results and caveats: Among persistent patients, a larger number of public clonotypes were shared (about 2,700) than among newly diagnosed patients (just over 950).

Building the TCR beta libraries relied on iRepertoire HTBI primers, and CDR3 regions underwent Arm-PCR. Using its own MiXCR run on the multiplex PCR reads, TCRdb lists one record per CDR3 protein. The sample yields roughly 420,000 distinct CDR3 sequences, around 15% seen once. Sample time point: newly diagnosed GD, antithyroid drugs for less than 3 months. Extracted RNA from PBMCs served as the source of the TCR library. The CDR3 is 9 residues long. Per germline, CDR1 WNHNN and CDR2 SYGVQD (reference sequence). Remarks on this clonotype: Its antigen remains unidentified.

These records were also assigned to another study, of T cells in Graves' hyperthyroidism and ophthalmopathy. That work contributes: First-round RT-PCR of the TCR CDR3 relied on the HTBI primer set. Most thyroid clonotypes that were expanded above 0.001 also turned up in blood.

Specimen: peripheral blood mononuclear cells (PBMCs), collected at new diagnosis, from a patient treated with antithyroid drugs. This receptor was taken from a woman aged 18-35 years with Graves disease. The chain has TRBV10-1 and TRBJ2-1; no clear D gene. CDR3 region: CVSRNEQFF. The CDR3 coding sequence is TGCGTCTCCCGCAATGAGCAGTTCTTC.